These 25 T cell receptor beta chains were all obtained from the same sample, sequenced in a study of cytomegalovirus exposure and HLA in healthy donors. 60 Vbeta and 13 Jbeta primers were used in PCR. Generated by immunoSEQ multiplex PCR, the TCRdb table keeps only in-frame clones and is missing some. The data contain 150,000 to 200,000 clones, under 80% of them singletons. Specimen: PBMCs. These receptors were collected from a human donor in good health.

The chain has TRBV5-1 and TRBJ1-6; D unresolved. The CDR3 length is 14 residues. From germline, CDR1 is SGHRS and CDR2 YFSETQ. The ends were cut back, 0 bases at V and 5 bases at J, with 6 bases in the middle. CDR3 sequence: CASSLVPDNSPLHF. The CDR3 DNA follows: TGCGCCAGCAGCTTGGTGCCAGATAATTCACCCCTCCACTTT. The complete variable domain, with remaining parts taken from reference TRBV5-1 and TRBJ1-6, reads KAGVTQTPRYLIKTRGQQVTLSCSPISGHRSVSWYQQTPGQGLQFLFEYFSETQRNKGNFPGRFSGRQFSNSRSEMNVSTLELGDSALYLCASSLVPDNSPLHFGNGTRLTVT.

This clone was detected a few times. V is TRBV27 and J is TRBJ2-7; D unresolved. Trimming removed 2 bases at V and 2 bases at J, with 10 bases between. From germline, CDR1 is MNHEY and CDR2 SMNVEV (reference sequence). The CDR3 runs 14 residues. In DNA form, the CDR3 reads TGTGCCAGCAGTTTAAAACTGGGCCCCTACGAGCAGTACTTC. It codes for CASSLKLGPYEQYF.

The chain has TRBV7-2 and TRBJ2-7, with TRBD2 matching 9 bases. J gave up 4 bases and V 5 bases, and 6 bases lay outside the gene matches. The V gene's germline CDR1 is SGHTA and CDR2 FQGNSA. The length of the CDR3 is 14 residues. CDR3 loop: CASSKTSGAYEQYF. The CDR3 nucleotides are TGTGCCAGCAGCAAGACTAGCGGAGCTTACGAGCAGTACTTC.

The CDR3 loop is CASSDSGGDYGYTF. The DNA for the CDR3 is TGCGCCAGCAGTGATTCAGGAGGGGACTATGGCTACACCTTC. The V call is TRBV10-2, the J call TRBJ1-2; D may be TRBD1 (5 bases). Germline assignment: CDR1 WSHSY and CDR2 SAAADI. The V end was cut by 3 bases, the J end by 3 bases, with 11 bases between. CDR3 length equals 14 residues.

The sample holds a few counts of this clone. The chain combines TRBV15 with TRBJ2-5, with TRBD2 identical over 10 bases. Unmatched junction bases numbered 6, after V lost 0 bases and J lost 5 bases. Germline assignment: CDR1 LNHNV and CDR2 YYDKDF (reference sequence). The CDR3 contains 16 residues. The CDR3 loop reads CATSRDPSGGRETQYF. The CDR3 DNA is TGTGCCACCAGCAGAGACCCTAGCGGGGGTAGGGAGACCCAGTACTTC.

CDR3 nucleotide sequence: TGTGCCATCCTACCGGATGGAAAGGGGGCAGATACGCAGTATTTT. Translated, it gives CAILPDGKGADTQYF. The V gene is TRBV5-4, the J gene TRBJ2-3; TRBD1 might be the D (6 bases). Germline CDR1 and CDR2: SGHNT and YYREEE (reference sequence). The CDR3 is made up of 15 amino acids. With 9 bases removed from V and 4 bases from J, the gap between germline ends came to 21 bases.

This CDR3 reads CASSEGVAGGADTQYF. CDR3 bases: TGTGCCAGCAGTGAAGGAGTAGCGGGGGGGGCAGATACGCAGTATTTT. The chain joins TRBV2 to TRBJ2-3; the match to TRBD2 covers 11 bases. Per germline, CDR1 SNHLY and CDR2 FYNNEI. This CDR3 is built from 16 residues. V lost 1 base to trimming and J lost 4 bases; unmatched junction nucleotides: 4.

The chain is built from TRBV5-8 and TRBJ2-4; D possibly corresponds to TRBD1 (5 bases). With 4 bases removed from V and 6 bases from J, the gap between germline ends came to 14 bases. Looked up from germline, CDR1 is SGHTS and CDR2 is YDEGEE. The CDR3 is made up of 14 amino acids. As DNA, the CDR3 is TGTGCCAGCAGCCCCCAGGCAGGGCTAAACATTCAGTACTTC. Its protein product is CASSPQAGLNIQYF.

This rearrangement joins TRBV27 to TRBJ1-1; D might be TRBD1 (5 bases). Trimming took 6 bases from V and 0 from J, leaving 14 bases between them. Germline CDR1 is MNHEY and CDR2 is SMNVEV (reference sequence). This CDR3 is 15 amino acids long. The CDR3 DNA follows: TGTGCCAGCAGGTGGACAAGGACTATGAACACTGAAGCTTTCTTT. As protein: CASRWTRTMNTEAFF.

The rearrangement uses TRBV5-6 and TRBJ1-6; D call uncertain. V was shortened by 4 bases and J by 2 bases, with 16 bases between the two germline ends. Germline V gene data show CDR1 as SGHDT and CDR2 as YYEEEE. The CDR3 extends over 17 amino acids. The CDR3 region is CASSPNTAAAYNSPLHF. In DNA form, the CDR3 reads TGTGCCAGCAGCCCCAACACGGCGGCCGCCTATAATTCACCCCTCCACTTT.

As to this clone: Since no conserved phenylalanine or tryptophan closes the CDR3, a read error is the likely cause. The CDR3 nucleotides read TGCGCCAGCAGCTCGGGACAGACGAACACTGAAGCTTTCTCT. Translating it yields CASSSGQTNTEAFS. The genes are TRBV5-1 and TRBJ1-1, with TRBD1 matching over 7 bases. J was trimmed by 1 base and V by 3 bases; bases with no gene match: 3. Germline values: CDR1 SGHRS, CDR2 YFSETQ. CDR3 length equals 14 residues.

The table lists this clone with a count of one. The chain joins TRBV10-3 to TRBJ2-7; TRBD2 agrees at 10 bases. Germline V CDR1 and CDR2: ENHRY, SYGVKD. The J segment lost 9 bases and the V segment lost 6 bases, leaving 11 bases of the junction unmatched. The length of the CDR3 is 14 residues. In DNA, the CDR3 is TGTGCCATCAGCCTGGAGCGGGGGGGTTCTCGGCAGTACTTC. The encoded protein is CAISLERGGSRQYF.

This clone was detected once. The genes are TRBV5-1 and TRBJ2-1; D not resolved. CDR3 length: 14 amino acids. Deletions cut 3 bases from V and 6 bases from J, with 13 bases between. The V gene's germline CDR1 is SGHRS and CDR2 YFSETQ. This CDR3 is CASSSGELVNEQFF. CDR3 coding DNA: TGCGCCAGCAGCTCCGGAGAACTTGTCAATGAGCAGTTCTTC.

Only one count was recorded for this clone. The chain carries TRBV19 and TRBJ1-2, with D possibly matching TRBD1 (5 bases). There are 13 residues in the CDR3. Trimming stripped 3 bases from V and 7 bases from J, with 12 bases between. The germline gives CDR1 LNHDA, CDR2 SQIVND (reference sequence). This chain's CDR3 is CASSIDRQSGYTF. CDR3 DNA sequence: TGTGCCAGTAGTATCGATAGACAGAGTGGCTACACCTTC. The full variable domain, with the rest looked up from reference TRBV19 and TRBJ1-2, is DGGITQSPKYLFRKEGQNVTLSCEQNLNHDAMYWYRQDPGQGLRLIYYSQIVNDFQKGDIAEGYSVSREKKESFPLTVTSAQKNPTAFYLCASSIDRQSGYTFGSGTRLTVV.

J is TRBJ1-2 and V is TRBV19; TRBD1 matches 8 bases. V lost 5 bases to trimming and J lost 6 bases; unmatched junction nucleotides: 8. The germline CDR1 and CDR2 sequences are LNHDA and SQIVND (reference sequence). The CDR3 sequence is 14 residues long. The CDR3: CASSGTGKLDGYTF. The CDR3 nucleotides are TGTGCCAGTAGTGGGACAGGCAAGCTCGATGGCTACACCTTC.

This CDR3 reads CASSELGTGNGYTF. CDR3 bases: TGTGCCAGCAGTGAACTAGGGACAGGGAATGGCTACACCTTC. The rearrangement joins TRBV2 to TRBJ1-2, with 9 nucleotides matching TRBD1. Germline CDR1 reads SNHLY; CDR2 reads FYNNEI. The CDR3 spans 14 residues. The V gene end was trimmed by 2 bases and the J gene end by 6 bases; junction bases not matched to a gene: 4.

This clone was found a few times. The J gene is TRBJ2-7, the V gene TRBV5-6; 8 positions match TRBD1. The CDR3 spans 17 residues. Germline CDR1 reads SGHDT; CDR2 reads YYEEEE. V shed 4 bases, J shed 0 bases, and the junction held 12 bases outside the gene matches. The CDR3, as DNA: TGTGCCAGCAGCCTTCTCACCACAGGGGGGAGCTCCTACGAGCAGTACTTC. It yields the protein CASSLLTTGGSSYEQYF.

In this sample, this clone turned up a few times. This chain joins TRBV6-6 and TRBJ2-7, with TRBD1 matching 8 bases. Germline values: CDR1 MNHNY, CDR2 SVGAGI (reference sequence). The CDR3 spans 14 residues. After removal of 2 bases from V and 2 bases from J, the junction contained 2 bases not matched to a gene. CDR3: CASSYGTGTYEQYF. As DNA, the CDR3 is TGTGCCAGCAGTTACGGGACAGGTACCTACGAGCAGTACTTC.

J is TRBJ1-2 and V is TRBV29-1, with TRBD1 identical over 7 bases. V lost 3 bases, J lost 5 bases, and 6 bases stayed unmatched. In germline, CDR1 is SQVTM, CDR2 ANQGSEA. CDR3 size: 13 residues. In DNA form, the CDR3 reads TGCAGCGTTGACAGGGGGAAGAATTATGGCTACACCTTC. It translates to CSVDRGKNYGYTF. Drawing the rest from reference TRBV29-1 and TRBJ1-2, the complete variable domain is SAVISQKPSRDICQRGTSLTIQCQVDSQVTMMFWYRQQPGQSLTLIATANQGSEATYESGFVIDKFPISRPNLTFSTLTVSNMSPEDSSIYLCSVDRGKNYGYTFGSGTRLTVV.

This rearrangement joins TRBV5-1 to TRBJ2-7, with 9 positions matching TRBD1. With 3 bases clipped from V and 0 bases from J, the junction kept 10 bases outside the gene matches. Germline V gene lookup returns CDR1 SGHRS and CDR2 YFSETQ. This CDR3 has 17 residues. The CDR3 here is CASSSGQGRSSSYEQYF. The CDR3 DNA reads as TGCGCCAGCAGCTCCGGACAGGGGAGATCTAGCTCCTACGAGCAGTACTTC. Variable domain in full (rest from reference TRBV5-1 and TRBJ2-7): KAGVTQTPRYLIKTRGQQVTLSCSPISGHRSVSWYQQTPGQGLQFLFEYFSETQRNKGNFPGRFSGRQFSNSRSEMNVSTLELGDSALYLCASSSGQGRSSSYEQYFGPGTRLTVT.

Comments on this clone: The same CDR3 arises from other DNA sequences in this sample as well. This chain joins TRBV6-5 and TRBJ1-2; possible D gene TRBD1, 5 bases. Germline lookup yields CDR1 MNHEY and CDR2 SVGAGI. Trimming stripped 3 bases from V and 6 bases from J, with 8 bases between. The CDR3 is 12 residues long. The CDR3 nucleotides are TGTGCCAGCAGTTATGGCAGGGATGGCTACACCTTC. Its protein is CASSYGRDGYTF.

The table lists this clone with a few counts. The V call is TRBV5-1, the J call TRBJ2-7, with TRBD2 matching over 7 bases. This CDR3 region has 14 residues. The J segment lost 3 bases and the V segment lost 7 bases, leaving 10 bases of the junction unmatched. Looked up from germline, CDR1 is SGHRS and CDR2 is YFSETQ. Here the CDR3 reads CASRPTPGGYEQYF. CDR3 in DNA: TGCGCCAGCCGCCCGACTCCGGGGGGCTACGAGCAGTACTTC.

This chain uses TRBV4-1 with TRBJ2-5; 11 positions agree with TRBD2. This CDR3 comprises 15 residues. Trimming at V came to 4 bases and at J to 7 bases, leaving 8 bases not matched to a gene. The V gene's germline CDR1 is MGHRA and CDR2 YSYEKL. The CDR3 bases are TGCGCCAGCAGCCCCTTAGCGGGGGGGCCCGGGACCCAGTACTTC. It yields the protein CASSPLAGGPGTQYF.

As DNA, the CDR3 is TGTGCCAGCAGCCCATCTATGAACACTGAAGCTTTCTTT. This gives the protein CASSPSMNTEAFF. J is TRBJ1-1 and V is TRBV14; no reliable D call. The V gene lost 4 bases and the J gene lost 0 bases, with 6 bases spanning the gap. CDR1 and CDR2 (germline): SGHDN, FVKESK. The CDR3 length is 13 residues.

This clone was picked up a small number of times. The chain is built from TRBV29-1 and TRBJ1-2, with 7 bases that match TRBD1. Germline V gene data show CDR1 as SQVTM and CDR2 as ANQGSEA. CDR3 size: 17 residues. After removal of 0 bases from V and 4 bases from J, the junction contained 14 bases not matched to a gene. CDR3 nucleotides: TGCAGCGTTGAAGATTGGTCCTCACAGGGGAGAATCTATGGCTACACCTTC. Protein sequence: CSVEDWSSQGRIYGYTF.